A single sample is the source of the 22 T cell receptor beta chains below, sequenced in a study of neoadjuvant anti-PD-1 for oral cavity cancer. Repertoires were generated with immunoSEQ multiplex PCR, while TCRdb's copy carries only in-frame clones and drops some. The table shows about 68,000 clones, with about 85% occurring only once. Time point defined: after neoadjuvant nivolumab, at surgical resection. Source: PBMCs, taken after nivolumab (anti-PD-1) treatment. The receptor source for this set is a person aged 35-80 years with oral cavity squamous cell carcinoma.

The V and J genes are TRBV27 and TRBJ1-1; D is undetermined. Trimming took off 6 bases at V and 4 bases at J, with 12 bases between the two ends. CDR1 and CDR2 (germline): MNHEY, SMNVEV (reference sequence). This CDR3 region has 13 residues. CDR3 sequence (DNA): TGTGCCAGCAGATTGGTGGCCGGCACTGAAGCTTTCTTT. This translates into CASRLVAGTEAFF.

The chain employs TRBV4-1 and TRBJ2-5; D perhaps matches TRBD1 (7 bases). Trimming removed 0 bases at V and 4 bases at J, with 18 bases between. Per the germline V gene, CDR1 is MGHRA and CDR2 is YSYEKL. The CDR3 is 17 amino acids. The CDR3 reads CASSQDRGGRGGETQYF. The CDR3 DNA is TGCGCCAGCAGCCAAGATCGAGGGGGCCGGGGAGGAGAGACCCAGTACTTC.

The chain uses TRBV28 and TRBJ2-5, with TRBD1 identical over 12 bases. The length of the CDR3 is 16 residues. The junction had 7 bases not matched to a gene; V was cut back by 4 bases and J by 4 bases. Germline V gene data show CDR1 as MDHEN and CDR2 as SYDVKM. The CDR3 loop is CASSSRDRGPGETQYF. Written as DNA, the CDR3 is TGTGCCAGCAGTTCCCGGGACAGGGGGCCGGGAGAGACCCAGTACTTC.

The chain joins TRBV5-1 to TRBJ1-5; tentative D call: TRBD1 (5 bases). This CDR3 contains 14 residues. Trimming removed 0 bases at V and 6 bases at J, with 10 bases between. Germline V lookup: CDR1 SGHRS, CDR2 YFSETQ. The CDR3 DNA sequence: TGCGCCAGCAGCTTGGAGGGGTCTAGTCAGCCCCAGCATTTT. Its protein product is CASSLEGSSQPQHF.

In its sample, this clone was seen once. V and J are TRBV30 and TRBJ2-2; the D is unclear. Trimming removed 0 bases from V and 1 base from J, with 6 bases in between. This CDR3 contains 14 residues. Germline V gene lookup returns CDR1 GTSNPN and CDR2 SVGIG (reference sequence). CDR3 in amino acids: CAWSVMENTGELFF. In DNA form, the CDR3 reads TGTGCCTGGAGTGTAATGGAGAACACCGGGGAGCTGTTTTTT.

CDR3 sequence reads: CASSLLIQTFGHGELFF. The CDR3 bases are TGCGCCAGCAGCCTCCTAATCCAAACCTTTGGGCACGGGGAGCTGTTTTTT. The rearrangement uses TRBV5-1 and TRBJ2-2, with no clear D. CDR3 length: 17 amino acids. V was shortened by 4 bases and J by 7 bases, with 23 bases between the two germline ends. Germline CDR1 reads SGHRS; CDR2 reads YFSETQ.

The chain has TRBV5-1 and TRBJ1-1; 7 positions match TRBD1. The CDR3 covers 15 residues. CDR1 and CDR2 from the germline V gene are SGHRS and YFSETQ. V gave up 1 base and J gave up 5 bases; unmatched junction bases: 8. In DNA, the CDR3 is TGCGCCAGCAGCTTGTCCCCCGGACAGGCGACTGAAGCTTTCTTT. Its translation: CASSLSPGQATEAFF. The full variable domain, rest sourced from reference TRBV5-1 and TRBJ1-1, is KAGVTQTPRYLIKTRGQQVTLSCSPISGHRSVSWYQQTPGQGLQFLFEYFSETQRNKGNFPGRFSGRQFSNSRSEMNVSTLELGDSALYLCASSLSPGQATEAFFGQGTRLTVV.

This sequence joins TRBV7-6 and TRBJ2-7; a weak D match, TRBD2 (7 bases). Germline V gene sequence: CDR1 SGHVS, CDR2 FNYEAQ. The CDR3 is 13 residues long. Trimming shortened V by 5 bases and J by 12 bases, and 20 bases separated the two germline ends. This CDR3 is CASSPGGTSLLYF. CDR3 in DNA: TGTGCCAGCAGCCCCGGGGGGACATCCCTTTTGTACTTC.

This sequence joins TRBV7-6 and TRBJ2-5; D is uncertain. Germline V lookup: CDR1 SGHVS, CDR2 FNYEAQ. V lost 2 bases and J 5 bases, leaving 9 bases between the germline ends. The CDR3 is 13 amino acids. For the CDR3, the DNA is TGTGCCAGCAGCTTAATCGACCGGGAGACCCAGTACTTC. Residues: CASSLIDRETQYF.

The CDR3: CASSEGGTDTQYF. CDR3 DNA: TGTGCCAGTAGTGAGGGGGGAACAGATACGCAGTATTTT. The chain employs TRBV19 and TRBJ2-3; D could derive from TRBD1 or TRBD2 (6 bases each). Per germline, CDR1 LNHDA and CDR2 SQIVND (reference sequence). CDR3 length equals 13 residues. Trimming removed 5 bases at V and 3 bases at J, with 9 bases between. Full variable domain (outside the CDR3, taken from reference TRBV19 and TRBJ2-3): DGGITQSPKYLFRKEGQNVTLSCEQNLNHDAMYWYRQDPGQGLRLIYYSQIVNDFQKGDIAEGYSVSREKKESFPLTVTSAQKNPTAFYLCASSEGGTDTQYFGPGTRLTVL.

The chain couples TRBV5-1 to TRBJ2-5, with 7 positions matching TRBD2. Looked up from germline, CDR1 is SGHRS and CDR2 is YFSETQ. V shed 0 bases and J 5 bases; nucleotides not matched to a gene: 7. The CDR3 is 15 amino acids. Written as DNA, the CDR3 is TGCGCCAGCAGCTTGGCTGCGGGAGCAGCGGAGACCCAGTACTTC. Protein product: CASSLAAGAAETQYF.

The genes are TRBV28 and TRBJ2-3; 7 bases line up with TRBD2. Germline V lookup: CDR1 MDHEN, CDR2 SYDVKM. CDR3 size: 15 residues. J was trimmed by 5 bases and V by 10 bases; bases with no gene match: 15. The CDR3 DNA follows: TGTGCCACCCGACGCCCACTGGTAGCGGGAGATACGCAGTATTTT. It translates to CATRRPLVAGDTQYF.

The rearrangement uses TRBV6-6 and TRBJ1-4; D is unresolved. This CDR3 has 13 amino acids. Looked up from germline, CDR1 is MNHNY and CDR2 is SVGAGI (reference sequence). Trimming stripped 10 bases from V and 3 bases from J, with 12 bases between. The CDR3 region is CAIGRVANEKLFF. The CDR3 DNA sequence: TGTGCCATAGGTCGGGTGGCTAATGAAAAACTGTTTTTT.

The genes are TRBV28 and TRBJ1-2, with D possibly matching TRBD1 (5 bases). In germline, CDR1 is MDHEN, CDR2 SYDVKM. This CDR3 has 14 amino acids. Trimming stripped 7 bases from V and 0 bases from J, with 12 bases between. CDR3 bases: TGTGCCAGCACCTATCAGGGAGCTAACTATGGCTACACCTTC. This codes for CASTYQGANYGYTF.

This chain links TRBV7-8 with TRBJ2-1, with D hard to call. Germline lookup yields CDR1 SGHVS and CDR2 FQNEAQ. V lost 2 bases and J lost 6, with 14 bases in between. This CDR3 has 15 residues. This CDR3 is CASSLRAQTPNEQFF. CDR3 sequence (DNA): TGTGCCAGCAGCTTACGGGCCCAGACGCCCAATGAGCAGTTCTTC. The whole variable domain, filled in from reference TRBV7-8 and TRBJ2-1, reads GAGVSQSPRYKVAKRGQDVALRCDPISGHVSLFWYQQALGQGPEFLTYFQNEAQLDKSGLPSDRFFAERPEGSVSTLKIQRTQQEDSAVYLCASSLRAQTPNEQFFGPGTRLTVL.

The chain uses TRBV5-6 and TRBJ1-3; 7 bases are shared with TRBD1. The length of the CDR3 is 16 residues. V was pared by 4 bases and J by 1 base, with 8 bases of the junction left unmatched. The germline gives CDR1 SGHDT, CDR2 YYEEEE. The CDR3 DNA reads TGTGCCAGCAGCGCACTCGGACAGGAGTCTGGAAACACCATATATTTT. It encodes CASSALGQESGNTIYF.

V is TRBV30 and J is TRBJ2-5; 10 positions match TRBD1. Per germline, CDR1 GTSNPN and CDR2 SVGIG (reference sequence). Losses at the gene ends were 5 bases for V and 4 bases for J; bases not matched to a gene: 13. The CDR3 is 16 amino acids. The CDR3 region is CAWSNIRGTGVETQYF. The CDR3 DNA reads TGTGCCTGGTCTAACATAAGGGGGACAGGGGTAGAGACCCAGTACTTC.

A few counts support this clone. This rearrangement joins TRBV11-2 to TRBJ1-1, with D possibly matching TRBD1 (5 bases). The germline gives CDR1 SGHAT, CDR2 FQNNGV. The V and J ends lost 3 bases and 6 bases respectively, with 14 bases between them. This CDR3 comprises 14 residues. The DNA for the CDR3 is TGTGCCAGCAGCTTGGGCAGGGCTTCTTCTGAAGCTTTCTTT. Translated, it gives CASSLGRASSEAFF.

The sample holds one count of this clone. V usage is TRBV7-9 and J usage is TRBJ2-5, with D uncertain. The CDR3 is 13 residues long. Trimming stripped 1 base from V and 5 bases from J, with 8 bases between. Looked up from germline, CDR1 is SEHNR and CDR2 is FQNEAQ (reference sequence). Here the CDR3 DNA reads TGTGCCAGCAGCTTAGATCAGTCGGAGACCCAGTACTTC. Its translation: CASSLDQSETQYF.

This chain uses TRBV5-1 with TRBJ2-2; D remains unclear. Trimming shortened V by 5 bases and J by 3 bases, and 2 bases separated the two germline ends. This CDR3 spans 11 amino acids. Looked up from germline, CDR1 is SGHRS and CDR2 is YFSETQ. The CDR3 reads CASRDTGELFF. CDR3 nucleotide sequence: TGCGCCAGCAGGGACACCGGGGAGCTGTTTTTT.

CDR3 protein: CASSRSGVEQYF. The CDR3 DNA reads as TGTGCCAGTAGCCGATCAGGGGTCGAGCAGTACTTC. This chain joins TRBV19 and TRBJ2-7; perhaps TRBD1 as D (6 bases). The CDR3 totals 12 residues. CDR1 LNHDA and CDR2 SQIVND come from the germline V gene (reference sequence). Trimming stripped 6 bases from V and 6 bases from J, with 12 bases between.

V usage is TRBV9 and J usage is TRBJ2-3, with TRBD1 matching over 7 bases. The CDR3 length is 16 residues. Trimming took 6 bases from V and 2 from J; bases not matched to a gene: 12. Germline CDR1 reads SGDLS; CDR2 reads YYNGEE. This CDR3 is CASNLVSGGSTDTQYF. The CDR3 nucleotides read TGTGCCAGCAACCTAGTATCAGGGGGATCCACAGATACGCAGTATTTT.